This TCR beta chain was recorded in a study of blood T cells in healthy people across ages. Germline CDR1 SGHDT, CDR2 YYEEEE. The CDR3 loop spans 16 amino acids. The V and J ends lost 1 base and 4 bases, in that order; junction bases with no gene match: 8. Comments on this clonotype: One base away lies a much larger clone, so this may be a sequencing read error.

The use of a sample-barcoded 5' primer and a J-beta primer mix characterized a second PCR of roughly 6 to 11 cycles. TCRdb redid the calling of the 5' RACE reads with MiXCR, one entry per CDR3 protein. The table has hundreds of thousands of distinct CDR3 sequences, about 50% seen once. The receptor comes from a woman aged 80 or over in good health. This sequence joins TRBV5-6 and TRBJ1-5; 7 bases line up with TRBD1. The source material was blood. CDR3 sequence (DNA): TGTGCCAGCAGCTTGCTACGACAGGGAAGAAATCAGCCCCAGCATTTT. It is translated as CASSLLRQGRNQPQHF.